The next 20 T cell receptor beta chains were all read from a single sample in a study of blood T cell repertoires in COVID-19. Here immunoSEQ multiplex PCR was the method, and the copy in TCRdb shows in-frame clones only, minus some. The sample gives 95,000 to 150,000 clones, 84% of which show up once; around 3.9% is in the top ten. Source material: PBMCs or T cells enriched from blood (not recorded which). Receptor source: a woman aged 25 to 45 who had recovered from COVID-19.

The V call is TRBV14, the J call TRBJ1-6, with TRBD1 matching over 10 bases. Trimming took 1 base from V and 7 from J; bases not matched to a gene: 1. Germline-derived CDR1 and CDR2 are SGHDN and FVKESK. The CDR3 extends over 15 amino acids. The CDR3 loop reads CASSQGQGANSPLHF. CDR3 coding DNA: TGTGCCAGCAGCCAAGGACAGGGGGCGAATTCACCCCTCCACTTT. Using reference TRBV14 and TRBJ1-6 for the parts outside the CDR3, the full variable domain is EAGVTQFPSHSVIEKGQTVTLRCDPISGHDNLYWYRRVMGKEIKFLLHFVKESKQDESGMPNNRFLAERTGGTYSTLKVQPAELEDSGVYFCASSQGQGANSPLHFGNGTRLTVT.

The chain uses TRBV6-2 or TRBV6-3 and TRBJ2-7; D remains unclear. V was shortened by 5 bases and J by 0 bases, with 11 bases between the two germline ends. Germline lookup yields CDR1 MNHEY and CDR2 SVGEGT. The CDR3 length is 14 residues. In DNA form, the CDR3 reads TGTGCCAGCAGTCGGATAGCAAGCTCCTACGAGCAGTACTTC. It specifies CASSRIASSYEQYF.

This clone came up a few times. This chain connects TRBV28 to TRBJ1-6, with a weak D call TRBD1 (5 bases). This CDR3 contains 18 residues. The germline gives CDR1 MDHEN, CDR2 SYDVKM. Trimming pared 2 bases from V and 11 bases from J, leaving 25 bases between. The CDR3 reads CASSLPIGLRTRVTPLHF. CDR3 nucleotide sequence: TGTGCCAGCAGTTTACCCATAGGGCTTCGGACACGGGTGACACCCCTCCACTTT.

The CDR3 DNA reads TGTGCCATCACCCCCGGGGGGGACCCAGAGGGGGAGCAGTACTTC. Encoded protein: CAITPGGDPEGEQYF. This chain joins TRBV10-3 and TRBJ2-7; TRBD2 agrees at 8 bases. This CDR3 contains 15 residues. Germline CDR1 is ENHRY and CDR2 is SYGVKD. The trim removed 7 bases at V and 7 bases at J, leaving 15 bases unmatched.

There are a few counts of this clone. The rearrangement joins TRBV30 to TRBJ2-5; D not certain. Germline assignment: CDR1 GTSNPN and CDR2 SVGIG (reference sequence). V was cut by 2 bases and J by 5 bases, with 12 bases left in between. This CDR3 spans 13 amino acids. The CDR3 nucleotides are TGTGCCTGGAGTAGGAGATCAAGGGAGACCCAGTACTTC. Translating it yields CAWSRRSRETQYF.

The genes are TRBV4-1 and TRBJ1-3; 7 bases are shared with TRBD1. CDR3 length: 18 amino acids. J lost 0 bases, V lost 1 base, and 9 bases had no gene match. Germline V gives CDR1 MGHRA, CDR2 YSYEKL. In nucleotides, the CDR3 is TGCGCCAGCAGCCAAGTTCACCGACAGGGAAGCTCTGGAAACACCATATATTTT. Protein: CASSQVHRQGSSGNTIYF.

This rearrangement joins TRBV30 to TRBJ2-7; a weak D match, TRBD2 (5 bases). Germline loops: CDR1 GTSNPN, CDR2 SVGIG (reference sequence). The CDR3 runs 12 residues. Trimming stripped 6 bases from V and 5 bases from J, with 14 bases between. The DNA of the CDR3 is TGTGCCTGTCTGAGGGAATTCGACGAGCAGTACTTC. This codes for CACLREFDEQYF.

This chain uses TRBV28 with TRBJ2-5; 9 nucleotides match TRBD2. The length of the CDR3 is 15 residues. Unmatched junction bases numbered 8, after V lost 4 bases and J lost 5 bases. Germline CDR1 is MDHEN and CDR2 is SYDVKM. This CDR3 is CASSSRREGYETQYF. In nucleotides, the CDR3 is TGTGCCAGCAGTTCCCGGCGGGAGGGTTACGAGACCCAGTACTTC.

The rearrangement joins TRBV27 to TRBJ1-1; D not certain. This CDR3 has 11 amino acids. Germline assignment: CDR1 MNHEY and CDR2 SMNVEV (reference sequence). The V and J ends lost 9 bases and 4 bases respectively, with 9 bases between them. DNA of the CDR3: TGTGCCAGTTATCGGGGCACTGAAGCTTTCTTT. The encoded protein is CASYRGTEAFF.

The chain links TRBV4-3 to TRBJ2-1, with 10 bases identical to TRBD2. There are 19 residues in the CDR3. The V and J ends lost 1 base and 2 bases, in that order; junction bases with no gene match: 11. Germline V gene lookup returns CDR1 LGHNA and CDR2 YSLEER. DNA for the CDR3: TGCGCCAGCAGCCAAGGGATCCCCCCACTAGCGGGACCCTACAATGAGCAGTTCTTC. This encodes CASSQGIPPLAGPYNEQFF.

V and J are TRBV11-3 and TRBJ2-1; tentative D call: TRBD2 (5 bases). Trimming cost V 1 base and J 10 bases, with 20 bases left between them. Germline-derived CDR1 and CDR2 are SGHNT and YENEEA. The CDR3 consists of 16 residues. CDR3 bases: TGTGCCAGCAGCTTAGTGTTTGCGGGCGGCCGCGCGGAGCAGTTCTTC. Its translation is CASSLVFAGGRAEQFF.

The chain uses TRBV7-6 and TRBJ2-5, with TRBD1 identical over 8 bases. Germline CDR1 reads SGHVS; CDR2 reads FNYEAQ. J gave up 5 bases and V 5 bases, and 10 bases lay outside the gene matches. The CDR3 loop spans 15 amino acids. The CDR3 sequence: CASSPPGGAGETQYF. CDR3 sequence (DNA): TGTGCCAGCAGCCCCCCAGGGGGCGCGGGGGAGACCCAGTACTTC.

This rearrangement joins TRBV11-2 to TRBJ2-5; no clear D gene. The CDR3 extends over 15 amino acids. V gave up 0 bases and J gave up 1 base, with 9 bases separating them. Germline V gene sequence: CDR1 SGHAT, CDR2 FQNNGV. This chain's CDR3 is CASSLEWRSQETQYF. CDR3 sequence (DNA): TGTGCCAGCAGCTTAGAGTGGCGGAGCCAAGAGACCCAGTACTTC.

This clone appeared a single time. The CDR3 protein is CAASGHNNSPLHF. The CDR3 DNA follows: TGTGCTGCCTCAGGACACAATAATTCACCCCTCCACTTT. This chain joins TRBV30 and TRBJ1-6; D is possibly TRBD1 (5 bases). Germline V lookup: CDR1 GTSNPN, CDR2 SVGIG (reference sequence). This CDR3 has 13 residues.

This clone was seen a single time. In DNA, the CDR3 is TGTGCCAGCTCACCTTATGACAGGTGGAGTGGCTACACCTTC. It yields the protein CASSPYDRWSGYTF. V and J are TRBV18 and TRBJ1-2; maybe TRBD1 (6 bases). This CDR3 comprises 14 residues. Germline CDR1 KGHSH, CDR2 LQKENI. V lost 3 bases and J 7 bases, leaving 15 bases between the germline ends. Full variable domain (outside the CDR3, taken from reference TRBV18 and TRBJ1-2): NAGVMQNPRHLVRRRGQEARLRCSPMKGHSHVYWYRQLPEEGLKFMVYLQKENIIDESGMPKERFSAEFPKEGPSILRIQQVVRGDSAAYFCASSPYDRWSGYTFGSGTRLTVV.

The sample holds one count of this clone. The chain employs TRBV6-1 and TRBJ2-3, with 9 bases matching TRBD2. Looked up from germline, CDR1 is MNHNS and CDR2 is SASEGT. The CDR3 is made up of 14 amino acids. V gave up 6 bases and J gave up 5 bases; unmatched junction bases: 6. The CDR3 protein is CASSPAGGKDTQYF. In nucleotides, the CDR3 is TGTGCCAGCAGCCCCGCGGGGGGGAAAGATACGCAGTATTTT.

By frequency in the sample, this clone is medium-sized. The CDR3 bases are TGTGCCAGTAGTCTTGTGCAGGGGGCGAAAGGGTATGGCTACACCTTC. It encodes CASSLVQGAKGYGYTF. The chain recombines TRBV19 with TRBJ1-2, with 8 bases lining up with TRBD1. The CDR3 covers 16 residues. Trimming took 5 bases from V and 5 from J; bases not matched to a gene: 13. Per germline, CDR1 LNHDA and CDR2 SQIVND (reference sequence).

The chain joins TRBV6-5 to TRBJ1-1, with D uncertain. Trimming took off 2 bases at V and 0 bases at J, with 10 bases between the two ends. This CDR3 contains 15 residues. CDR1 is MNHEY and CDR2 is SVGAGI in the germline V gene. CDR3 coding DNA: TGTGCCAGCAGTTACCAGCGTTACATGAACACTGAAGCTTTCTTT. It is translated as CASSYQRYMNTEAFF.

The rearrangement joins TRBV7-9 to TRBJ1-4; tentative D call: TRBD1 (5 bases). Germline loops: CDR1 SEHNR, CDR2 FQNEAQ (reference sequence). Trimming removed 1 base at V and 0 bases at J, with 9 bases between. This CDR3 is built from 16 residues. The CDR3 sequence: CASSLGQGPTNEKLFF. The DNA of the CDR3 is TGTGCCAGCAGCTTAGGCCAGGGCCCAACTAATGAAAAACTGTTTTTT.

The V gene is TRBV19, the J gene TRBJ1-5; 9 bases agree with TRBD1. Looked up from germline, CDR1 is LNHDA and CDR2 is SQIVND (reference sequence). The CDR3 length is 16 residues. J lost 3 bases, V lost 4 bases, and 7 bases had no gene match. The CDR3 DNA follows: TGTGCCAGTAGTAAACTGGACAGGGGCTCCAATCAGCCCCAGCATTTT. Translated: CASSKLDRGSNQPQHF.